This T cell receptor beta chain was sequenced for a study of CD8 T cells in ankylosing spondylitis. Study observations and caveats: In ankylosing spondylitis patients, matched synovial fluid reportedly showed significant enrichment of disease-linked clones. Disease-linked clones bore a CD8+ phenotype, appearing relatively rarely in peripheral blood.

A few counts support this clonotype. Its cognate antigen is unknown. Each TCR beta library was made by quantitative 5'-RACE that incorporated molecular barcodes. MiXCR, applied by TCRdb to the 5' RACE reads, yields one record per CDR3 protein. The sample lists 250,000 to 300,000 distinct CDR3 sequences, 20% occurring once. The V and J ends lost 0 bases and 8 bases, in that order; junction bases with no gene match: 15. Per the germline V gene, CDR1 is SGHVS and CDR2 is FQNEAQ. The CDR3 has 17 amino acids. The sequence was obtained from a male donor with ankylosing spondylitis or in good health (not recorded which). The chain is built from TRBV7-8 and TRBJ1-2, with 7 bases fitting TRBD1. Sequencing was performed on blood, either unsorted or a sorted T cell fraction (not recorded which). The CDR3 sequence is CASSLASRTGFMEGYTF. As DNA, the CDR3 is TGTGCCAGCAGCTTAGCGAGCAGGACAGGATTCATGGAGGGCTACACCTTC.